Below, one T cell receptor (beta chain) is given with its context. This entry comes from a study of blood T cell repertoires in COVID-19. Under the authors' procedure: Nucleated cell number was recorded as an estimate derived from reference gene primer amplification. Assay used: immunoSEQ multiplex PCR; TCRdb lists only in-frame clones, some missing. Clonal size and the V and J genes are those of that table, whereas D and trimming came from the DNA. The sample carries under 130,000 clones, approximately 89% recorded once. The CDR3 is made up of 17 amino acids. Germline CDR1 reads LNHNV; CDR2 reads YYDKDF (reference sequence). V was clipped by 3 bases and J by 0 bases; unmatched bases: 6.

Specimen: peripheral blood. This chain joins TRBV15 and TRBJ2-3, with TRBD2 identical over 10 bases. The receptor was derived from an elderly woman in a cohort sampled during active COVID-19. Here the CDR3 DNA reads TGTGCCACCAGCAGGTCACTAGCGGGACCAAGCACAGATACGCAGTATTTT. Residues: CATSRSLAGPSTDTQYF.